This T cell receptor (beta chain) was sequenced in a study of blood T cell repertoires in COVID-19. At the level of the study: The United States, Italy and Spain were the sources of the acute and convalescent COVID-19 samples. In each case, the material was cDNA or gDNA derived from T cells, B-cell-depleted T cells, or PBMCs.

Trimming took 5 bases from V and 0 from J, leaving 20 bases between them. Looked up from germline, CDR1 is SGHTA and CDR2 is FQGTGA. The CDR3 is made up of 18 amino acids. Profiled with immunoSEQ multiplex PCR; TCRdb holds only in-frame clones, not every one. Of 280,000 or so clones in the sample, 88% were seen once. This sequence joins TRBV7-3 and TRBJ1-3; weak D call: TRBD1 (6 bases). The sequence was obtained from a woman in her 30s who had recovered from COVID-19. Sequencing was performed on peripheral blood. Here the CDR3 DNA reads TGTGCCAGCAGCCCAGGGCCCCTGACAGGCCCCTCTGGAAACACCATATATTTT. Its translation: CASSPGPLTGPSGNTIYF.